These 9 T cell receptor beta chains share one sample of origin, sequenced in a study of T cells after somatic rescue of genetic block. The assay was immunoSEQ multiplex PCR, and TCRdb's table has in-frame clones only and misses some. The sample lists 68,000 or so clones, 85% to 95% occurring once. The sequencing sample was made of peripheral blood mononuclear cells (PBMCs). The receptors shown here come from a man aged 40-55 years.

This chain links TRBV2 with TRBJ1-5; 7 bases map to TRBD1. Trimming cost V 5 bases and J 11 bases; bases outside gene matches: 6. Germline CDR1 is SNHLY and CDR2 is FYNNEI. This CDR3 spans 12 amino acids. The CDR3 nucleotides read TGTGCCAGCAGTCCAGGGGGAAAGGCCCAGCATTTT. It encodes CASSPGGKAQHF.

This chain connects TRBV5-1 to TRBJ1-4; 8 bases map to TRBD1. Germline V gives CDR1 SGHRS, CDR2 YFSETQ. The CDR3 extends over 14 amino acids. V lost 0 bases to trimming and J lost 5 bases; unmatched junction nucleotides: 0. In nucleotides, the CDR3 is TGCGCCAGCAGCTTGGGGACAGGGAATGAAAAACTGTTTTTT. Translating gives CASSLGTGNEKLFF.

The chain combines TRBV5-5 with TRBJ1-1; tentatively, D is TRBD1 (6 bases). CDR3 length equals 13 residues. Trimming took 3 bases from V and 7 from J, leaving 13 bases between them. Germline V gives CDR1 SGHKS, CDR2 YYEKEE (reference sequence). The CDR3 coding sequence is TGTGCCAGCAGCTCGTGGACAGTGCATGAAGCTTTCTTT. Encoded protein: CASSSWTVHEAFF.

The chain links TRBV5-1 to TRBJ2-7; no firm D call. CDR1 is SGHRS and CDR2 is YFSETQ in the germline V gene. CDR3 length: 12 amino acids. Trimming shortened V by 5 bases and J by 3 bases, and 9 bases separated the two germline ends. This chain's CDR3 is CASRSDGYEQYF. CDR3 bases: TGCGCCAGCAGATCCGACGGCTACGAGCAGTACTTC.

The chain combines TRBV28 with TRBJ2-5; 14 positions match TRBD2. Germline loops: CDR1 MDHEN, CDR2 SYDVKM. V lost 5 bases to trimming and J lost 5 bases; unmatched junction nucleotides: 25. This CDR3 comprises 22 residues. This CDR3 reads CASSLIFTLGTSGGNPRETQYF. DNA of the CDR3: TGTGCCAGCAGTCTAATCTTCACCCTTGGGACTAGCGGGGGCAACCCAAGGGAGACCCAGTACTTC.

CDR3 nucleotide sequence: TGTGCCAGCAGTTACTTGGGAGGGTTAGAGACCCAGTACTTC. Its translation: CASSYLGGLETQYF. This chain uses TRBV6-5 with TRBJ2-5, with 7 bases aligning to TRBD2. The CDR3 totals 14 residues. V lost 1 base and J lost 4; bases outside the gene matches: 3. Germline lookup yields CDR1 MNHEY and CDR2 SVGAGI.

The chain recombines TRBV9 with TRBJ2-1, with D maybe TRBD1 (5 bases). This CDR3 is built from 14 residues. The V gene lost 4 bases and the J gene lost 9 bases, with 17 bases spanning the gap. CDR1 is SGDLS and CDR2 is YYNGEE in the germline V gene. As DNA, the CDR3 is TGTGCCAGCAGCCCCCCGGACAATCTAGTTGAGCAGTTCTTC. Translated, it gives CASSPPDNLVEQFF.

J is TRBJ2-5 and V is TRBV18; 7 bases are a match to TRBD2. This CDR3 region has 16 residues. Germline V lookup: CDR1 KGHSH, CDR2 LQKENI. After removal of 2 bases from V and 9 bases from J, the junction contained 15 bases not matched to a gene. CDR3 residues: CASSPSVPGSAGAQYF. DNA of the CDR3: TGTGCCAGCTCACCATCCGTTCCGGGGAGTGCGGGGGCCCAGTACTTC.

The rearrangement joins TRBV7-2 to TRBJ2-7; no clear D. The germline CDR1 and CDR2 sequences are SGHTA and FQGNSA. The CDR3 totals 12 residues. Trimming stripped 0 bases from V and 6 bases from J, with 6 bases between. In DNA, the CDR3 is TGTGCCAGCAGCTTAGCCCACTTCGAGCAGTACTTC. It encodes CASSLAHFEQYF.